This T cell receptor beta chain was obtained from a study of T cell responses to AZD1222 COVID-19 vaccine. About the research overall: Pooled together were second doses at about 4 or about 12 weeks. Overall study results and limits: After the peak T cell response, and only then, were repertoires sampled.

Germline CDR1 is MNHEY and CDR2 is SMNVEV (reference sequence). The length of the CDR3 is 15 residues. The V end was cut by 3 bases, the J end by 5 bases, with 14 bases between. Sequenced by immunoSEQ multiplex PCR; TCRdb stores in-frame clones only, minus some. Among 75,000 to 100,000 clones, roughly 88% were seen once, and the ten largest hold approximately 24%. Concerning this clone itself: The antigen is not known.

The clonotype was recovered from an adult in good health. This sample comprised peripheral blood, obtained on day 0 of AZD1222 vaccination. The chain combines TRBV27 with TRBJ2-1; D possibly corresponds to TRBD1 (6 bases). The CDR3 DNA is TGTGCCAGCAGTTTGGACAGCGACTTCAACAATGAGCAGTTCTTC. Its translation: CASSLDSDFNNEQFF.